This TCR beta chain came from a study of T cell responses to AZD1222 COVID-19 vaccine. V lost 6 bases to trimming and J lost 8 bases; unmatched junction nucleotides: 6. Germline values: CDR1 MNHEY, CDR2 SVGAGI. The CDR3 contains 12 residues. Findings and limits, study-wide: Recipients of AZD1222 seropositive at baseline numbered only 5 or 6. Close to half of spike-specific TCRs reportedly recognize unmutated variant regions.

This clone was seen a handful of times. Its antigen is undetermined. Profiling relied on immunoSEQ multiplex PCR, and the TCRdb table lists in-frame clones only, not all of them. The profile shows around 75,000 clones, around 89% of them singletons. The rearrangement joins TRBV6-5 to TRBJ1-2, with TRBD1 identical over 7 bases. The clonotype was recovered from an adult who received the MenACWY meningococcal vaccine as a control. This specimen consisted of peripheral blood, obtained 28 days after the second dose of the MenACWY control vaccine. The CDR3 protein is CASRVTGHGYTF. The CDR3 nucleotides read TGTGCCAGCAGGGTGACAGGGCACGGCTACACCTTC.